This TCR beta chain was identified in a study of cytotoxic CD8 clonotypes in ibrutinib-treated CLL. Background on the study: Per sample, productive templates averaged approximately 250,000 and productive rearrangements averaged 94,082. Study findings and constraints: An increase in clonality occurred at ibrutinib response, followed by a return toward baseline at progression. Relative to age-matched healthy donors, clonality at baseline was higher, and it tracked circulating CD8+ T-cell counts. Public clonotypes were seen rarely and were contracted or stable on treatment.

A word on this clone: Its specificity is not known.

The protocol was immunoSEQ multiplex PCR, while the TCRdb copy is restricted to in-frame clones and leaves out a portion. The sample has 29,000 or so clones; 55% to 70% are singletons. The CDR3 covers 13 residues. V was cut by 2 bases and J by 1 base, with 8 bases left in between. CDR1 and CDR2 (germline): GTSNPN, SVGIG (reference sequence). The sequence came from a human donor with chronic lymphocytic leukemia. The chain has TRBV30 and TRBJ1-1; D not certain. The source was PBMCs, collected after 24 months of ibrutinib treatment. The CDR3 loop reads CAWSLGRNTEAFF. The CDR3 DNA sequence: TGTGCCTGGAGTCTGGGCAGGAACACTGAAGCTTTCTTT.